This record covers a single T cell receptor (beta chain). No antigen is known for it. The CDR3 has 12 amino acids. V lost 6 bases and J lost 5, with 8 bases in between. From germline, CDR1 is KGHSH and CDR2 LQKENI. 13 Jbeta primers and 60 Vbeta primers were used for the PCR. Assay used: immunoSEQ multiplex PCR; TCRdb lists only in-frame clones, some missing. The sample records about 100,000 clones, about three fifths being singletons. This record belongs to a study of cytomegalovirus exposure and HLA in healthy donors. General observations from the study: Analyses of presence/absence relied on an assumption of roughly uniform sequencing depth across donors. Trimming of TCR beta V- and J-genes showed a link, identified in a later analysis, to a missense DCLRE1C variant. Using a false discovery rate of 0.05, a later analysis showed that approximately 18,000 TCR beta sequences were associated with HLA alleles.

Specimen: PBMCs. The chain joins TRBV18 to TRBJ2-1, with D unclear. The sequence was obtained from a human donor in good health. The CDR3: CASSLNNNEQFF. The CDR3 nucleotides read TGTGCCAGCTCTCTCAACAACAATGAGCAGTTCTTC. Combining the CDR3 with reference TRBV18 and TRBJ2-1 gives the whole variable domain NAGVMQNPRHLVRRRGQEARLRCSPMKGHSHVYWYRQLPEEGLKFMVYLQKENIIDESGMPKERFSAEFPKEGPSILRIQQVVRGDSAAYFCASSLNNNEQFFGPGTRLTVL.